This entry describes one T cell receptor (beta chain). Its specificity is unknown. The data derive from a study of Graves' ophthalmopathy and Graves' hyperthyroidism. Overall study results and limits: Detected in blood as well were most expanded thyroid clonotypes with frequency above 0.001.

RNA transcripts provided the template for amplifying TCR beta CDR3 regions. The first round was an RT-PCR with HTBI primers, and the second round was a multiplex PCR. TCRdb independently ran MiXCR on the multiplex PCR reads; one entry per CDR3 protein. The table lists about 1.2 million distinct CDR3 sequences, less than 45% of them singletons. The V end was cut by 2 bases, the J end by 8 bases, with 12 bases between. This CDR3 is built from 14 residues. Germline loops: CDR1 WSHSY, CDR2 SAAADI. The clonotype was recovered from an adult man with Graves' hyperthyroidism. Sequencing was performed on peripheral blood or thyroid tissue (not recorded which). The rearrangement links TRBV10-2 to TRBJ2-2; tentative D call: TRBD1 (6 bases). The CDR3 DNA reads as TGCGCCAGCAGTGAGCCGGACAGTGGAGGGGAGCTGTTTTTT. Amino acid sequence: CASSEPDSGGELFF.